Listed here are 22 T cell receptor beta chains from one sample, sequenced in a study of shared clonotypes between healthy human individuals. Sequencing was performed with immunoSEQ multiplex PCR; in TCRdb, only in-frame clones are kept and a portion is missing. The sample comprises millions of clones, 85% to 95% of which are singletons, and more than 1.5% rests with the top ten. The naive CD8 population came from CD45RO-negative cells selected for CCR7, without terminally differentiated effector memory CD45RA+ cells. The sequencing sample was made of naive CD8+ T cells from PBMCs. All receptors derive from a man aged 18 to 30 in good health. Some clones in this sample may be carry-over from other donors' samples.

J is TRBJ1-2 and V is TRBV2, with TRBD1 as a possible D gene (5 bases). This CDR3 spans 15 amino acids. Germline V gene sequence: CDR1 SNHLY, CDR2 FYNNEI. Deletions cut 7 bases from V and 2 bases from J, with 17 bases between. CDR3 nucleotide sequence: TGTGCCAGCATGGGAGCGGGCAGGGAGAACTATGGCTACACCTTC. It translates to CASMGAGRENYGYTF. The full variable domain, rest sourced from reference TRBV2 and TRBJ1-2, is EPEVTQTPSHQVTQMGQEVILRCVPISNHLYFYWYRQILGQKVEFLVSFYNNEISEKSEIFDDQFSVERPDGSNFTLKIRSTKLEDSAMYFCASMGAGRENYGYTFGSGTRLTVV.

Written as DNA, the CDR3 is TGTGCCAGTACGCTGGCAGGGGTTAACACTGAAGCTTTCTTT. Its translation: CASTLAGVNTEAFF. V gene TRBV7-9 combines with J gene TRBJ1-1, with D tentatively TRBD1 (6 bases). The CDR3 spans 14 residues. With 9 bases removed from V and 2 bases from J, the gap between germline ends came to 16 bases. CDR1 and CDR2 from the germline V gene are SEHNR and FQNEAQ (reference sequence).

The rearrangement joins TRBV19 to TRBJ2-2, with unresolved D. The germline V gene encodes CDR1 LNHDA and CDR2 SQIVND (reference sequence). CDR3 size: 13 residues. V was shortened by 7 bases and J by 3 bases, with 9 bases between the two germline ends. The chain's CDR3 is CASNDGYTGELFF. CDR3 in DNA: TGTGCCAGTAACGACGGATACACCGGGGAGCTGTTTTTT.

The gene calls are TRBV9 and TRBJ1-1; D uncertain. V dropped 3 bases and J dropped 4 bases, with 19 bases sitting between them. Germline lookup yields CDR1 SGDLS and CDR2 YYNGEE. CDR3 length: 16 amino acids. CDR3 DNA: TGTGCCAGCAGCGCCGGTACTCGGGGTGGAAGCACTGAAGCTTTCTTT. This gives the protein CASSAGTRGGSTEAFF.

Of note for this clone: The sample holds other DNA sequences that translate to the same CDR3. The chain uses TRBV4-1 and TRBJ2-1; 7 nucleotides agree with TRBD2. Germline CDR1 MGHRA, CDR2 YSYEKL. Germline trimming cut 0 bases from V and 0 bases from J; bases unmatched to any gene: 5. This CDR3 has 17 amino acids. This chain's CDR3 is CASSQDRAGSSYNEQFF. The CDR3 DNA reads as TGCGCCAGCAGCCAAGACCGAGCGGGAAGCTCCTACAATGAGCAGTTCTTC.

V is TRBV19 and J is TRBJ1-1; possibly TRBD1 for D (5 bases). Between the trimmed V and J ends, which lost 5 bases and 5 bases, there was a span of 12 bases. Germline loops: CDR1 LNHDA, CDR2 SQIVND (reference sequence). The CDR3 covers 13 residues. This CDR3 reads CASSSGWGTEAFF. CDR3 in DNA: TGTGCCAGTAGTTCAGGGTGGGGGACTGAAGCTTTCTTT. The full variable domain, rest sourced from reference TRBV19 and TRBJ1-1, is DGGITQSPKYLFRKEGQNVTLSCEQNLNHDAMYWYRQDPGQGLRLIYYSQIVNDFQKGDIAEGYSVSREKKESFPLTVTSAQKNPTAFYLCASSSGWGTEAFFGQGTRLTVV.

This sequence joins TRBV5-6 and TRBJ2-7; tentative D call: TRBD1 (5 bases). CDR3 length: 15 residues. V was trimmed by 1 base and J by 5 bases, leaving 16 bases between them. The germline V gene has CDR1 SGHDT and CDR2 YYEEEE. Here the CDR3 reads CASSLQQGRSHEQYF. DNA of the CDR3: TGTGCCAGCAGCTTGCAGCAGGGCAGATCCCACGAGCAGTACTTC.

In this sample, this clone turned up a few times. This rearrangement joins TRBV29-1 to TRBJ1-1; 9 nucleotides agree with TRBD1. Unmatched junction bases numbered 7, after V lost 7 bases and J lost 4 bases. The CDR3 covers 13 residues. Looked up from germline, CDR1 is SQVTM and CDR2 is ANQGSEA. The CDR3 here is CSGSGTGSTEAFF. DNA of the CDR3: TGCAGCGGATCCGGGACAGGGAGCACTGAAGCTTTCTTT.

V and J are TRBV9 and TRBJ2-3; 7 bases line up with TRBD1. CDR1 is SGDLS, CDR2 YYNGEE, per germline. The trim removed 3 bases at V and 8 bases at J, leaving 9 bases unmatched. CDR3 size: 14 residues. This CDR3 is CASSDRDSRFTQYF. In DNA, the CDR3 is TGTGCCAGCAGCGATCGGGACAGTCGCTTTACGCAGTATTTT.

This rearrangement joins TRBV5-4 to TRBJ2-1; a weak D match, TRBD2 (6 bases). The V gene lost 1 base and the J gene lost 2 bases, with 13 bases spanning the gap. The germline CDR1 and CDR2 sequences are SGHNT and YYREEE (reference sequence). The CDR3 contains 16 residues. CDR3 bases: TGTGCCAGCAGCTTGTCGGGGGAGGCGCCCTACAATGAGCAGTTCTTC. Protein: CASSLSGEAPYNEQFF.

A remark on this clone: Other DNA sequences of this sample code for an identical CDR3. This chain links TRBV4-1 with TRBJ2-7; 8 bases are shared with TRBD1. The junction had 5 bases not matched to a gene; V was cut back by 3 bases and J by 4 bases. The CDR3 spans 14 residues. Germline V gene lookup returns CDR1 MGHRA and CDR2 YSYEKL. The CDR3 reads CASSHGTGPYEQYF. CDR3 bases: TGCGCCAGCAGCCATGGGACAGGACCTTACGAGCAGTACTTC.

The CDR3 loop reads CASSQGTGGIPEQYF. The DNA of the CDR3 is TGCGCCAGCAGCCAAGGGACAGGGGGTATACCCGAGCAGTACTTC. V is TRBV4-3 and J is TRBJ2-7; the match to TRBD1 covers 10 bases. Germline CDR1 is LGHNA and CDR2 is YSLEER. The V and J ends lost 1 base and 6 bases, in that order; junction bases with no gene match: 6. This CDR3 is 15 amino acids long.

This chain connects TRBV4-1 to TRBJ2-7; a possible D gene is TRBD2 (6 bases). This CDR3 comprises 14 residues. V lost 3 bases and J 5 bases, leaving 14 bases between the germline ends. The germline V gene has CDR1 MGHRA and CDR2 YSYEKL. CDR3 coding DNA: TGCGCCAGCAGCCAGAGCTCTAGCGTTCACGAGCAGTACTTC. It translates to CASSQSSSVHEQYF.

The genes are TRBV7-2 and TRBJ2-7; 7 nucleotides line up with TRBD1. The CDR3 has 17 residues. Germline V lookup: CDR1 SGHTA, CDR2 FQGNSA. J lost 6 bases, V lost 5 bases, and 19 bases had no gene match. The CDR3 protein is CASSPATLWSTGTEQYF. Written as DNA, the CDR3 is TGTGCCAGCAGCCCCGCAACCCTCTGGTCGACAGGGACCGAGCAGTACTTC.

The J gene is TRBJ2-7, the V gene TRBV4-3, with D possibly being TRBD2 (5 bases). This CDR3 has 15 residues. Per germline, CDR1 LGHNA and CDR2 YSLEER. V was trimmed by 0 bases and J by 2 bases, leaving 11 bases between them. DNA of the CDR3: TGCGCCAGCAGCCAAGACGCGGGTTTGACCTACGAGCAGTACTTC. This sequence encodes CASSQDAGLTYEQYF.

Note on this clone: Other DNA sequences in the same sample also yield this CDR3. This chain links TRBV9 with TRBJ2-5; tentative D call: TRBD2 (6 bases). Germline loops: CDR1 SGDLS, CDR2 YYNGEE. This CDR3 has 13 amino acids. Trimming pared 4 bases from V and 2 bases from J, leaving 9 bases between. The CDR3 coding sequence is TGTGCCAGCAGCCCCGGGGGTCAAGAGACCCAGTACTTC. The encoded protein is CASSPGGQETQYF.

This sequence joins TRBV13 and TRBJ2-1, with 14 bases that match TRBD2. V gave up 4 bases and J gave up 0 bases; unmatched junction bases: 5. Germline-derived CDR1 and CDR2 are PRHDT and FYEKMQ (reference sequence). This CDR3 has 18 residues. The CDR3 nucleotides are TGTGCCAGCAGCTCGGGACTAGCGGGAGACAGCTCCTACAATGAGCAGTTCTTC. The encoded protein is CASSSGLAGDSSYNEQFF. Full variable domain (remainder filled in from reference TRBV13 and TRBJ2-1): AAGVIQSPRHLIKEKRETATLKCYPIPRHDTVYWYQQGPGQDPQFLISFYEKMQSDKGSIPDRFSAQQFSDYHSELNMSSLELGDSALYFCASSSGLAGDSSYNEQFFGPGTRLTVL.

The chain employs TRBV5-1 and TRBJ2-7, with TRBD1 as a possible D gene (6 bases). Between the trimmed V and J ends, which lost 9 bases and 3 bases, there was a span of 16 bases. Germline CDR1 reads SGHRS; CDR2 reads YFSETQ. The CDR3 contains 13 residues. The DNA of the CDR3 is TGCGCCACCTCGGCAGGGGTCTACTACGAGCAGTACTTC. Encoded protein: CATSAGVYYEQYF.

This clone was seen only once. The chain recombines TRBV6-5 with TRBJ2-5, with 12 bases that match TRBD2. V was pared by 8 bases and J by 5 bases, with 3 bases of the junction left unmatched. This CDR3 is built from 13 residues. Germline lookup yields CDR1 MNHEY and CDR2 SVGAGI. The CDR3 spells CASGLAGRETQYF. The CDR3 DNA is TGTGCCAGCGGACTAGCGGGAAGGGAGACCCAGTACTTC.

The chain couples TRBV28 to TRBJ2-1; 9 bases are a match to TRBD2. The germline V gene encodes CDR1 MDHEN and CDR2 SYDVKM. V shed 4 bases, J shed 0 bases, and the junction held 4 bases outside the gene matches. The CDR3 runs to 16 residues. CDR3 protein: CASSSQREDSYNEQFF. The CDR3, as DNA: TGTGCCAGCAGTTCCCAGCGGGAGGACTCCTACAATGAGCAGTTCTTC.

Here the CDR3 reads CASSLDRGNGYTF. For the CDR3, the DNA is TGTGCCAGCAGCTTGGACAGGGGCAATGGCTACACCTTC. V gene TRBV5-4 combines with J gene TRBJ1-2, with TRBD1 matching over 7 bases. V dropped 0 bases and J dropped 6; count of bases not matched to a gene: 2. This CDR3 comprises 13 residues. Germline V CDR1 and CDR2: SGHNT, YYREEE (reference sequence).

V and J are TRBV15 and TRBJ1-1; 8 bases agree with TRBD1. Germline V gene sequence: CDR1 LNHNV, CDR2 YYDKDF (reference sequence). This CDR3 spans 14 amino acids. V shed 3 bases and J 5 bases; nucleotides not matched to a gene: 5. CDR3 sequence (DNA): TGTGCCACCAGCAGCGCAGGGGGCACAACTGAAGCTTTCTTT. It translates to CATSSAGGTTEAFF.